This T cell receptor beta chain came from a study of blood T cell repertoires in COVID-19. The overall study: There were acute and convalescent COVID-19 samples, and they came from the United States, Italy and Spain. PBMCs, B-cell-depleted T cells, or T cells were the source of the cDNA or gDNA that made up the material.

The CDR3 length is 14 residues. V dropped 6 bases and J dropped 4; count of bases not matched to a gene: 9. The germline V gene has CDR1 LNHDA and CDR2 SQIVND (reference sequence). Original handling: It was from reference gene primer amplification that nucleated cell counts were estimated. Using immunoSEQ multiplex PCR, the repertoire was profiled, and TCRdb retains in-frame clones only, with some absent. V, J and clone size were drawn from that table, and D and trimming were deduced from the DNA. The table records about 170,000 clones, 85% to 90% of them present only once. This chain connects TRBV19 to TRBJ2-7, with TRBD1 matching over 7 bases. The sample consisted of peripheral blood. This sequence was found in a middle-aged man who had recovered from COVID-19. CDR3 coding DNA: TGTGCCAGTAGCATTGGGACAGAAAATTACGAGCAGTACTTC. Its protein product is CASSIGTENYEQYF.